Below, 14 T cell receptor beta chains from the same sample are listed, as sequenced in a study of shared clonotypes between healthy human individuals. Profiling relied on immunoSEQ multiplex PCR, and the TCRdb table lists in-frame clones only, not all of them. The table lists more than 2 million clones, around 93% of them singletons. Naive-designated CD8 cells lacked CD45RO, were positively enriched for CCR7, and omitted terminally differentiated effector memory CD45RA+ cells. Specimen: naive CD8+ T cells from PBMCs. Source of these receptors: a man younger than 35 in good health. Some clones in this sample may be carry-over from other donors' samples.

The rearrangement joins TRBV27 to TRBJ2-7; 11 nucleotides align to TRBD1. This CDR3 is 14 amino acids long. CDR1 is MNHEY and CDR2 is SMNVEV in the germline V gene (reference sequence). The V gene end was trimmed by 3 bases and the J gene end by 5 bases; junction bases not matched to a gene: 3. CDR3 nucleotide sequence: TGTGCCAGCAGTTTGGACAGGGGGCTCGACGAGCAGTACTTC. This gives the protein CASSLDRGLDEQYF.

A note on this clone: This specimen includes other DNA sequences encoding the same CDR3. The chain uses TRBV29-1 and TRBJ1-2; D gene ambiguous. The V end was cut by 2 bases, the J end by 5 bases, with 6 bases between. The CDR3 is 11 amino acids. The germline gives CDR1 SQVTM, CDR2 ANQGSEA. The CDR3 nucleotides are TGCAGCGTTGAACGCCGTTATGGCTACACCTTC. Translation gives CSVERRYGYTF.

The chain is built from TRBV7-9 and TRBJ2-7; tentatively, D is TRBD1 (5 bases). CDR3 size: 15 residues. The V end was cut by 4 bases, the J end by 2 bases, with 15 bases between. Germline CDR1 SEHNR, CDR2 FQNEAQ (reference sequence). The CDR3 sequence: CASSSPVGATYEQYF. The CDR3 bases are TGTGCCAGCAGCTCGCCGGTTGGGGCTACCTACGAGCAGTACTTC.

For this clone: The same CDR3 arises from other DNA sequences in this sample as well. This sequence joins TRBV28 and TRBJ1-5; D gene unclear. The CDR3 extends over 13 amino acids. Germline V gene sequence: CDR1 MDHEN, CDR2 SYDVKM. The V end was cut by 6 bases, the J end by 3 bases, with 9 bases between. CDR3 in DNA: TGTGCCAGCAGCTCAGGATACAATCAGCCCCAGCATTTT. Translated: CASSSGYNQPQHF.

This rearrangement joins TRBV28 to TRBJ2-2, with 7 bases fitting TRBD2. The length of the CDR3 is 14 residues. V shed 8 bases and J 5 bases; nucleotides not matched to a gene: 8. The germline CDR1 and CDR2 sequences are MDHEN and SYDVKM. CDR3 sequence reads: CASGRGERTGELFF. The CDR3 bases are TGTGCCAGCGGACGGGGGGAGAGGACCGGGGAGCTGTTTTTT.

J is TRBJ2-1 and V is TRBV4-1; D ambiguous. Deletions cut 0 bases from V and 0 bases from J, with 6 bases between. Germline values: CDR1 MGHRA, CDR2 YSYEKL. This CDR3 region has 15 residues. This chain's CDR3 is CASSQDWFSYNEQFF. DNA of the CDR3: TGCGCCAGCAGCCAAGATTGGTTCTCCTACAATGAGCAGTTCTTC.

Here the CDR3 DNA reads TGCGCCAGCAGGCCCGAGGACAGGGGTATCACCGGGGAGCTGTTTTTT. Translated, it gives CASRPEDRGITGELFF. The chain carries TRBV5-1 and TRBJ2-2, with 9 bases lining up with TRBD1. Germline trimming cut 5 bases from V and 4 bases from J; bases unmatched to any gene: 9. Germline CDR1 SGHRS, CDR2 YFSETQ. CDR3 length: 16 residues.

This clone occurred once. V usage is TRBV29-1 and J usage is TRBJ2-2, with 7 bases fitting TRBD1. Germline V lookup: CDR1 SQVTM, CDR2 ANQGSEA. V lost 5 bases, J lost 6 bases, and 6 bases stayed unmatched. This CDR3 is built from 13 residues. The DNA for the CDR3 is TGCAGCGTTAAGGGGGCTGTTTCCGGGGAGCTGTTTTTT. Its translation is CSVKGAVSGELFF.

In the case of this clone: Additional DNA sequences in this sample encode the identical CDR3. The rearrangement joins TRBV9 to TRBJ2-7; D possibly matches TRBD1 or TRBD2 (5 bases each). The V end lost 3 bases, the J end lost 0 bases, and 7 bases lay between the germline ends. Germline-derived CDR1 and CDR2 are SGDLS and YYNGEE. The CDR3 length is 13 residues. CDR3 in amino acids: CASSGGASYEQYF. For the CDR3, the DNA is TGTGCCAGCAGCGGAGGGGCCTCCTACGAGCAGTACTTC. Full variable domain (remainder filled in from reference TRBV9 and TRBJ2-7): DSGVTQTPKHLITATGQRVTLRCSPRSGDLSVYWYQQSLDQGLQFLIQYYNGEERAKGNILERFSAQQFPDLHSELNLSSLELGDSALYFCASSGGASYEQYFGPGTRLTVT.

The V gene is TRBV27, the J gene TRBJ2-1, with D possibly TRBD2 on 5 matching bases. V lost 1 base to trimming and J lost 0 bases, with 10 bases between them. The germline CDR1 and CDR2 sequences are MNHEY and SMNVEV (reference sequence). CDR3 length equals 16 residues. The DNA for the CDR3 is TGTGCCAGCAGTTTATTTAGCGATCCCTCCTACAATGAGCAGTTCTTC. This sequence encodes CASSLFSDPSYNEQFF.

The gene calls are TRBV7-8 and TRBJ1-1, with TRBD1 as a possible D gene (6 bases). The CDR3 has 17 residues. CDR1 is SGHVS and CDR2 is FQNEAQ in the germline V gene. Trimming removed 5 bases at V and 4 bases at J, with 23 bases between. This chain's CDR3 is CASSPSGGRFYVTEAFF. The CDR3 DNA follows: TGTGCCAGCAGCCCTTCTGGGGGCAGGTTCTATGTCACTGAAGCTTTCTTT.

This sequence joins TRBV27 and TRBJ1-4, with unresolved D. Trimming pared 3 bases from V and 7 bases from J, leaving 12 bases between. From germline, CDR1 is MNHEY and CDR2 SMNVEV (reference sequence). CDR3 length: 14 amino acids. The CDR3: CASSFEPAAEKLFF. CDR3 sequence (DNA): TGTGCCAGCAGTTTCGAACCGGCAGCTGAAAAACTGTTTTTT. Looking up the rest from reference TRBV27 and TRBJ1-4 gives the full variable domain: EAQVTQNPRYLITVTGKKLTVTCSQNMNHEYMSWYRQDPGLGLRQIYYSMNVEVTDKGDVPEGYKVSRKEKRNFPLILESPSPNQTSLYFCASSFEPAAEKLFFGSGTQLSVL.

The genes are TRBV4-3 and TRBJ2-1; TRBD2 aligns across 12 bases. Germline V gives CDR1 LGHNA, CDR2 YSLEER. The length of the CDR3 is 15 residues. V trimming: 3 bases; J trimming: 8 bases; junction bases outside the gene matches: 5. The CDR3 DNA reads as TGCGCCAGCAGCCAGACTAGCGGGAGTGGCGATGAGCAGTTCTTC. The encoded protein is CASSQTSGSGDEQFF.

The chain combines TRBV4-3 with TRBJ2-3, with a weak D call TRBD2 (5 bases). The CDR3 has 15 amino acids. From germline, CDR1 is LGHNA and CDR2 YSLEER. Between the trimmed V and J ends, which lost 0 bases and 2 bases, there was a span of 9 bases. The CDR3 nucleotides read TGCGCCAGCAGCCAAGAGTGGAGGCCCACAGATACGCAGTATTTT. Protein: CASSQEWRPTDTQYF.